These 13 T cell receptor beta chains were sequenced from one sample in a study of blood T cell repertoires in COVID-19. Sequencing used immunoSEQ multiplex PCR; TCRdb keeps in-frame clones, though not all of them. This sample has hundreds of thousands of clones, with around 90% found just once. Sequencing was carried out using PBMCs or T cells enriched from blood (not recorded which). Source of these receptors: a man in his sixties who had recovered from COVID-19.

The rearrangement uses TRBV10-3 and TRBJ1-3, with 8 bases lining up with TRBD1. The CDR3 runs to 15 residues. CDR1 is ENHRY, CDR2 SYGVKD, per germline. V shed 10 bases, J shed 3 bases, and the junction held 11 bases outside the gene matches. The CDR3 loop reads CASHGTGSFGNTIYF. The DNA for the CDR3 is TGTGCCAGCCACGGGACAGGCTCCTTTGGAAACACCATATATTTT.

This clone was detected only once. J is TRBJ2-1 and V is TRBV11-2, with 9 bases fitting TRBD2. CDR1 SGHAT and CDR2 FQNNGV come from the germline V gene. The CDR3 consists of 15 residues. After removal of 0 bases from V and 4 bases from J, the junction contained 1 base not matched to a gene. For the CDR3, the DNA is TGTGCCAGCAGCTTAGACCTAGCGGGGTACAATGAGCAGTTCTTC. Its protein product is CASSLDLAGYNEQFF.

The chain combines TRBV27 with TRBJ1-1; TRBD1 agrees at 8 bases. Germline V gene lookup returns CDR1 MNHEY and CDR2 SMNVEV (reference sequence). The V and J ends lost 5 bases and 6 bases, in that order; junction bases with no gene match: 11. The CDR3 covers 15 residues. CDR3: CASSPRQGRAAEAFF. CDR3 sequence (DNA): TGTGCCAGCAGTCCCAGACAGGGGCGGGCGGCTGAAGCTTTCTTT.

CDR3 coding DNA: TGTGCCACCAGCAGAGAGCCTAACTACGAGCAGTACTTC. Translated, it gives CATSREPNYEQYF. The V and J genes are TRBV15 and TRBJ2-7; D is unclear. This CDR3 spans 13 amino acids. Germline V lookup: CDR1 LNHNV, CDR2 YYDKDF (reference sequence). Trimming stripped 0 bases from V and 3 bases from J, with 6 bases between.

The chain carries TRBV11-2 and TRBJ2-5; TRBD1 aligns across 8 bases. V gave up 1 base and J gave up 4 bases; unmatched junction bases: 14. The germline CDR1 and CDR2 sequences are SGHAT and FQNNGV. This CDR3 has 18 amino acids. The CDR3 loop reads CASSLAIFGFRGRETQYF. CDR3 bases: TGTGCCAGCAGCTTAGCCATCTTTGGTTTCAGGGGGCGAGAGACCCAGTACTTC. The full variable domain, in which reference TRBV11-2 and TRBJ2-5 provide the parts outside the CDR3, is EAGVAQSPRYKIIEKRQSVAFWCNPISGHATLYWYQQILGQGPKLLIQFQNNGVVDDSQLPKDRFSAERLKGVDSTLKIQPAKLEDSAVYLCASSLAIFGFRGRETQYFGPGTRLLVL.

The chain uses TRBV7-3 and TRBJ1-4; 9 bases line up with TRBD1. The CDR3 is 21 residues long. V shed 4 bases, J shed 0 bases, and the junction held 18 bases outside the gene matches. CDR1 SGHTA and CDR2 FQGTGA come from the germline V gene. CDR3 sequence reads: CASSSGTGHTYPLTTNEKLFF. The DNA for the CDR3 is TGTGCCAGCAGCTCAGGGACAGGGCACACTTACCCCCTTACAACTAATGAAAAACTGTTTTTT.

The CDR3 loop is CASSLRGGSSYEQYF. The CDR3, as DNA: TGTGCCAGCAGCTTAAGAGGGGGCAGTTCCTACGAGCAGTACTTC. The chain recombines TRBV7-3 with TRBJ2-7; 7 positions match TRBD1. This CDR3 has 15 amino acids. Germline lookup yields CDR1 SGHTA and CDR2 FQGTGA. Trimming cost V 1 base and J 1 base; bases outside gene matches: 4.

The chain joins TRBV4-2 to TRBJ2-7; 12 bases are a match to TRBD2. This CDR3 spans 16 amino acids. Per the germline V gene, CDR1 is LGHNA and CDR2 is YNFKEQ. Trimming took 4 bases from V and 2 from J; bases not matched to a gene: 6. The CDR3 spells CASSPASGRGTYEQYF. The CDR3 DNA sequence: TGTGCCAGCAGCCCGGCTAGCGGGAGGGGAACCTACGAGCAGTACTTC.

The chain couples TRBV4-2 to TRBJ2-2, with TRBD1 identical over 8 bases. J lost 6 bases, V lost 1 base, and 7 bases had no gene match. This CDR3 spans 16 amino acids. Germline V gene data show CDR1 as LGHNA and CDR2 as YNFKEQ. The DNA for the CDR3 is TGTGCCAGCAGCCAAGTCCAGGGGGCCTCAGCCGGGGAGCTGTTTTTT. This translates into CASSQVQGASAGELFF.

This rearrangement joins TRBV30 to TRBJ2-1; TRBD1 is a possible D gene (5 bases). Germline-derived CDR1 and CDR2 are GTSNPN and SVGIG (reference sequence). The CDR3 runs to 14 residues. V was clipped by 0 bases and J by 7 bases, with 13 bases between them. The CDR3, as DNA: TGTGCCTGGAGTGTAGGGGCCTTTTCAAATGAGCAGTTCTTC. Protein product: CAWSVGAFSNEQFF. Combining the CDR3 with reference TRBV30 and TRBJ2-1 gives the whole variable domain SQTIHQWPATLVQPVGSPLSLECTVEGTSNPNLYWYRQAAGRGLQLLFYSVGIGQISSEVPQNLSASRPQDRQFILSSKKLLLSDSGFYLCAWSVGAFSNEQFFGPGTRLTVL.

The chain recombines TRBV2 with TRBJ2-7; 13 bases fit TRBD2. Germline V gives CDR1 SNHLY, CDR2 FYNNEI. Germline trimming cut 3 bases from V and 5 bases from J; bases unmatched to any gene: 7. The CDR3 length is 16 residues. CDR3 DNA sequence: TGTGCCAGCAGTGACATGACTAGCGGGAGGTTCAACGAGCAGTACTTC. Protein: CASSDMTSGRFNEQYF. The full variable domain, its missing parts supplied by reference TRBV2 and TRBJ2-7, is EPEVTQTPSHQVTQMGQEVILRCVPISNHLYFYWYRQILGQKVEFLVSFYNNEISEKSEIFDDQFSVERPDGSNFTLKIRSTKLEDSAMYFCASSDMTSGRFNEQYFGPGTRLTVT.

This clone was observed a handful of times. The V and J genes are TRBV28 and TRBJ2-3; a weak D match, TRBD2 (5 bases). CDR3 length: 17 amino acids. CDR1 is MDHEN and CDR2 is SYDVKM in the germline V gene. Trimming shortened V by 2 bases and J by 5 bases, and 20 bases separated the two germline ends. The CDR3 here is CASSLRSSGFPQDTQYF. CDR3 nucleotides: TGTGCCAGCAGTTTAAGGTCCAGCGGATTCCCACAAGATACGCAGTATTTT.

The chain uses TRBV9 and TRBJ1-6, with TRBD1 matching 9 bases. The CDR3 sequence is 18 residues long. Trimming at V came to 4 bases and at J to 0 bases, leaving 8 bases not matched to a gene. The germline V gene encodes CDR1 SGDLS and CDR2 YYNGEE. This chain's CDR3 is CASSSGQGQSSYNSPLHF. CDR3 bases: TGTGCCAGCAGCTCCGGACAGGGGCAAAGCTCCTATAATTCACCCCTCCACTTT.